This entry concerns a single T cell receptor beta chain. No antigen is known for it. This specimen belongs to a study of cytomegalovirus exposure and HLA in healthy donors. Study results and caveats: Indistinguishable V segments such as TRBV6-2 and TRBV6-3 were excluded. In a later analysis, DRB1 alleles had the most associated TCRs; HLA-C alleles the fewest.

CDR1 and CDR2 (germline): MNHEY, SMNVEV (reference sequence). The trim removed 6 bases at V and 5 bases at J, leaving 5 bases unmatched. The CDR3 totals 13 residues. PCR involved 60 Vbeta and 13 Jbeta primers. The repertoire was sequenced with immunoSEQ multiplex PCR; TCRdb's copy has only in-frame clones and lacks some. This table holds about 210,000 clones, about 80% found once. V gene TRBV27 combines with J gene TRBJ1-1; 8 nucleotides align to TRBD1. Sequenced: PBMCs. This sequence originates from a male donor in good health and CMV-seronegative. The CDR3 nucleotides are TGTGCCAGCAGAGGACAGGGTGGGACTGAAGCTTTCTTT. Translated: CASRGQGGTEAFF.